The 30 T cell receptor beta chains reported below all come from one sample, sequenced in a study of CD8+ T cells in alopecia areata. After isolation, RNA underwent reverse transcription to generate cDNA as the sequencing template. Sequencing was performed with immunoSEQ multiplex PCR; in TCRdb, only in-frame clones are kept and a portion is missing. The sample lists some 220,000 clones; 50% to 70% were seen once. The treatment here: oral pan-JAK inhibitor, 5-10 mg twice daily. Source: CD4+ T cells sorted from blood, taken at week 4, from a patient treated with tofacitinib. These receptors were collected from a human donor with alopecia areata.

The rearrangement links TRBV9 to TRBJ2-7; 11 bases are a match to TRBD2. The germline V gene has CDR1 SGDLS and CDR2 YYNGEE. This CDR3 region has 17 residues. Trimming cost V 0 bases and J 3 bases; bases outside gene matches: 8. The CDR3 is CASSVDPPSGGSYEQYF. As DNA, the CDR3 is TGTGCCAGCAGCGTAGATCCCCCTAGCGGGGGGAGCTACGAGCAGTACTTC.

In its sample, this clone was seen a few times. The chain joins TRBV29-1 to TRBJ1-2, with D possibly TRBD1 on 6 matching bases. Trimming left V 0 bases short and J 7 bases short, with 12 bases between. Germline V CDR1 and CDR2: SQVTM, ANQGSEA. CDR3 length equals 13 residues. This CDR3 reads CSVEEQGESGYTF. CDR3 in DNA: TGCAGCGTTGAAGAACAGGGTGAGAGTGGCTACACCTTC.

Written as DNA, the CDR3 is TGTGCCAGCAGTGAATACACAACAAATTCACCCCTCCACTTT. Translated: CASSEYTTNSPLHF. The chain links TRBV6-1 to TRBJ1-6; D ambiguous. The V gene lost 2 bases and the J gene lost 7 bases, with 9 bases spanning the gap. Looked up from germline, CDR1 is MNHNS and CDR2 is SASEGT. The CDR3 runs to 14 residues.

This clone was counted only a few times. The chain has TRBV29-1 and TRBJ2-3; 12 nucleotides match TRBD2. The CDR3 sequence is 16 residues long. V trimming: 6 bases; J trimming: 2 bases; junction bases outside the gene matches: 9. Germline lookup yields CDR1 SQVTM and CDR2 ANQGSEA. The CDR3 nucleotides read TGCAGCGTGGGCAGCCTAGCGGGGGGGCTCACAGATACGCAGTATTTT. The encoded protein is CSVGSLAGGLTDTQYF.

This clone was observed a handful of times. The rearrangement links TRBV4-2 to TRBJ2-7, with 10 bases fitting TRBD2. The V segment lost 2 bases and the J segment 3 bases; nucleotides outside the gene matches: 4. Germline CDR1 is LGHNA and CDR2 is YNFKEQ. The CDR3 consists of 15 residues. The CDR3 protein is CASSQSSGGHYEQYF. The CDR3 region has the DNA TGTGCCAGCAGCCAATCTAGCGGGGGCCACTACGAGCAGTACTTC.

The V call is TRBV19, the J call TRBJ2-5, with D maybe TRBD2 (6 bases). This CDR3 spans 13 amino acids. The germline gives CDR1 LNHDA, CDR2 SQIVND (reference sequence). V gave up 5 bases and J gave up 3 bases, with 10 bases separating them. CDR3 coding DNA: TGTGCCAGTAGTGCTTCGGGGGAAGAGACCCAGTACTTC. This gives the protein CASSASGEETQYF.

The rearrangement links TRBV27 to TRBJ1-4, with D possibly being TRBD1 (5 bases). Germline V lookup: CDR1 MNHEY, CDR2 SMNVEV (reference sequence). Trimming shortened V by 2 bases and J by 8 bases, and 18 bases separated the two germline ends. CDR3 length equals 16 residues. CDR3 protein: CASSLGIGQGIEKLFF. The CDR3 bases are TGTGCCAGCAGTTTAGGAATAGGGCAGGGAATCGAAAAACTGTTTTTT.

This clone has a handful of counts. The V and J genes are TRBV10-3 and TRBJ1-3, with D unresolved. This CDR3 has 11 amino acids. Germline assignment: CDR1 ENHRY and CDR2 SYGVKD. V was clipped by 7 bases and J by 1 base, with 2 bases between them. CDR3 in amino acids: CAIKSGNTIYF. CDR3 coding DNA: TGTGCCATCAAGTCTGGAAACACCATATATTTT.

This clone was detected many times. This chain connects TRBV28 to TRBJ1-1, with D possibly being TRBD1 (5 bases). The CDR3 runs 15 residues. The V gene's germline CDR1 is MDHEN and CDR2 SYDVKM. Trimming took 3 bases from V and 0 from J, leaving 11 bases between them. CDR3 protein: CASSLDGGMNTEAFF. The CDR3 DNA is TGTGCCAGCAGTTTGGACGGGGGAATGAACACTGAAGCTTTCTTT.

This clone has a handful of counts. The chain is built from TRBV7-2 and TRBJ2-2; 10 nucleotides match TRBD2. V was pared by 5 bases and J by 2 bases, with 11 bases of the junction left unmatched. Per germline, CDR1 SGHTA and CDR2 FQGNSA. The CDR3 contains 18 residues. The CDR3 nucleotides are TGTGCCAGCAGCCCGATAAAAATAGCGGGGGGAAACACCGGGGAGCTGTTTTTT. Residues: CASSPIKIAGGNTGELFF.

The chain employs TRBV27 and TRBJ1-5, with D possibly being TRBD1 (5 bases). Germline-derived CDR1 and CDR2 are MNHEY and SMNVEV (reference sequence). There are 14 residues in the CDR3. Trimming stripped 6 bases from V and 2 bases from J, with 11 bases between. The DNA of the CDR3 is TGTGCCAGCAGGCCCGGGGGTGGCAATCAGCCCCAGCATTTT. Protein: CASRPGGGNQPQHF.

The rearrangement links TRBV14 to TRBJ1-2, with TRBD1 identical over 7 bases. V trimming: 1 base; J trimming: 2 bases; junction bases outside the gene matches: 1. CDR1 is SGHDN, CDR2 FVKESK, per germline. The CDR3 totals 14 residues. The CDR3 DNA follows: TGTGCCAGCAGCCAAGCGGGACAGAACTATGGCTACACCTTC. Amino acid sequence: CASSQAGQNYGYTF.

The table lists this clone with a few counts. This chain connects TRBV5-1 to TRBJ2-5; D possibly matches TRBD1 or TRBD2 (7 bases each). V gave up 6 bases and J gave up 4 bases, with 19 bases separating them. The CDR3 loop spans 15 amino acids. Germline V CDR1 and CDR2: SGHRS, YFSETQ. The CDR3 DNA follows: TGCGCCAGCACTACTACCAGGGGGGGCCGAGAGACCCAGTACTTC. Its translation: CASTTTRGGRETQYF. Based on the CDR3 plus reference TRBV5-1 and TRBJ2-5, the full variable domain is KAGVTQTPRYLIKTRGQQVTLSCSPISGHRSVSWYQQTPGQGLQFLFEYFSETQRNKGNFPGRFSGRQFSNSRSEMNVSTLELGDSALYLCASTTTRGGRETQYFGPGTRLLVL.

Here the CDR3 DNA reads TGTGCCAGCAGCCCACAGGGAGTCCAAGAGACCCAGTACTTC. It translates to CASSPQGVQETQYF. The chain has TRBV5-6 and TRBJ2-5, with D possibly TRBD1 on 6 matching bases. Trimming removed 4 bases from V and 1 base from J, with 11 bases in between. Germline loops: CDR1 SGHDT, CDR2 YYEEEE. There are 14 residues in the CDR3. The full variable domain, rest sourced from reference TRBV5-6 and TRBJ2-5, is DAGVTQSPTHLIKTRGQQVTLRCSPKSGHDTVSWYQQALGQGPQFIFQYYEEEERQRGNFPDRFSGHQFPNYSSELNVNALLLGDSALYLCASSPQGVQETQYFGPGTRLLVL.

In its sample, this clone was seen once. One end of the junction is discordant with germline, which a read error may explain. The rearrangement joins TRBV2 to TRBJ2-5; 13 nucleotides line up with TRBD2. Per the germline V gene, CDR1 is SNHLY and CDR2 is FYNNEI. The CDR3 runs to 14 residues. In nucleotides, the CDR3 is TGTGCCAGCAGCCTGGGACTAGCGGGGACCCCGTGGGACTTC. Translating gives CASSLGLAGTPWDF.

This clone showed up just once. The J gene is TRBJ2-5, the V gene TRBV28, with D possibly matching TRBD2 (6 bases). The V end lost 3 bases, the J end lost 5 bases, and 19 bases lay between the germline ends. This CDR3 is built from 16 residues. Germline V gene data show CDR1 as MDHEN and CDR2 as SYDVKM. The CDR3 region has the DNA TGTGCCAGCAGTTTGTATCCCATCGGGGGAGACGAGACCCAGTACTTC. As protein: CASSLYPIGGDETQYF.

J is TRBJ1-6 and V is TRBV9; D uncertain. The V and J ends lost 0 bases and 9 bases respectively, with 10 bases between them. The germline gives CDR1 SGDLS, CDR2 YYNGEE. The CDR3 sequence is 14 residues long. DNA for the CDR3: TGTGCCAGCAGCGTAGGAACCATGGGTTCACCCCTCCACTTT. Encoded protein: CASSVGTMGSPLHF.

This chain connects TRBV14 to TRBJ2-1; no clear D. Deletions cut 3 bases from V and 3 bases from J, with 9 bases between. Germline V gene lookup returns CDR1 SGHDN and CDR2 FVKESK. The CDR3 extends over 14 amino acids. CDR3 sequence (DNA): TGTGCCAGCAGCCACGACACGGTCTACAATGAGCAGTTCTTC. Protein product: CASSHDTVYNEQFF.

This sequence joins TRBV6-1 and TRBJ1-2, with TRBD1 matching 8 bases. There are 19 residues in the CDR3. Trimming cost V 1 base and J 6 bases; bases outside gene matches: 19. The germline gives CDR1 MNHNS, CDR2 SASEGT. CDR3 bases: TGTGCCAGCAGTGAAGGTGGGACAGGTCTAATTGTGTTGCGTGATGGCTACACCTTC. The encoded protein is CASSEGGTGLIVLRDGYTF.

V usage is TRBV6-5 and J usage is TRBJ1-4, with D possibly being TRBD1 (5 bases). Germline V gives CDR1 MNHEY, CDR2 SVGAGI. This CDR3 comprises 14 residues. Between the trimmed V and J ends, which lost 5 bases and 7 bases, there was a span of 14 bases. Here the CDR3 DNA reads TGTGCCAGCAGTAGACGGGACTATAGTGAAAAACTGTTTTTT. It yields the protein CASSRRDYSEKLFF.

This rearrangement joins TRBV6-5 to TRBJ2-7; D ambiguous. CDR3 size: 14 residues. Trimming removed 6 bases at V and 2 bases at J, with 14 bases between. Per germline, CDR1 MNHEY and CDR2 SVGAGI. The CDR3 here is CASRATPATYEQYF. CDR3 coding DNA: TGTGCCAGCAGAGCGACACCGGCCACCTACGAGCAGTACTTC.

V and J are TRBV7-9 and TRBJ1-2; no firm D call. This CDR3 comprises 16 residues. The germline CDR1 and CDR2 sequences are SEHNR and FQNEAQ (reference sequence). V gave up 5 bases and J gave up 3 bases, with 19 bases separating them. CDR3 DNA sequence: TGTGCCAGCAGCCCCGCCCGGACGGATCCCTACTATGGCTACACCTTC. This encodes CASSPARTDPYYGYTF.

J is TRBJ1-2 and V is TRBV18, with 11 bases that match TRBD1. The CDR3 length is 16 residues. The germline CDR1 and CDR2 sequences are KGHSH and LQKENI. With 4 bases clipped from V and 8 bases from J, the junction kept 12 bases outside the gene matches. CDR3 loop: CASSQPRGQGADGYTF. The CDR3 nucleotides read TGTGCCAGCTCACAACCGCGTGGACAGGGGGCGGACGGCTACACCTTC.

The chain is built from TRBV27 and TRBJ2-5; D ambiguous. CDR1 MNHEY and CDR2 SMNVEV come from the germline V gene (reference sequence). CDR3 length: 14 amino acids. Trimming left V 3 bases short and J 5 bases short, with 13 bases between. CDR3 nucleotide sequence: TGTGCCAGCAGTTTTTCCCCTAGAGTGGAGACCCAGTACTTC. It codes for CASSFSPRVETQYF.

This chain links TRBV29-1 with TRBJ2-5; TRBD2 matches 9 bases. Germline V CDR1 and CDR2: SQVTM, ANQGSEA. Trimming took 5 bases from V and 5 from J; bases not matched to a gene: 3. This CDR3 contains 12 residues. This CDR3 is CSVIAGGETQYF. CDR3 DNA sequence: TGCAGCGTTATTGCGGGGGGGGAGACCCAGTACTTC.

The chain carries TRBV7-6 and TRBJ1-2; no clear D gene. The germline V and J ends were trimmed by 5 bases and 0 bases, with 7 bases remaining between them. CDR1 is SGHVS and CDR2 is FNYEAQ in the germline V gene. The CDR3 loop spans 13 amino acids. This chain's CDR3 is CASSPEPNYGYTF. DNA of the CDR3: TGTGCCAGCAGCCCCGAGCCTAACTATGGCTACACCTTC.

The chain uses TRBV29-1 and TRBJ2-3; 11 bases map to TRBD1. The germline V gene has CDR1 SQVTM and CDR2 ANQGSEA. The CDR3 runs 17 residues. V lost 6 bases to trimming and J lost 2 bases; unmatched junction nucleotides: 13. CDR3 loop: CSVLHWDRGIVTDTQYF. The CDR3 nucleotides are TGCAGCGTCCTGCATTGGGACAGGGGGATTGTCACAGATACGCAGTATTTT.

The genes are TRBV30 and TRBJ1-4; 9 bases are shared with TRBD1. V lost 3 bases to trimming and J lost 7 bases; unmatched junction nucleotides: 9. The germline V gene has CDR1 GTSNPN and CDR2 SVGIG (reference sequence). This CDR3 has 15 amino acids. Here the CDR3 reads CAWRTPGQGGEKLFF. CDR3 in DNA: TGTGCCTGGAGGACCCCGGGACAGGGCGGTGAAAAACTGTTTTTT. Filled out from reference TRBV30 and TRBJ1-4, the complete variable domain reads SQTIHQWPATLVQPVGSPLSLECTVEGTSNPNLYWYRQAAGRGLQLLFYSVGIGQISSEVPQNLSASRPQDRQFILSSKKLLLSDSGFYLCAWRTPGQGGEKLFFGSGTQLSVL.

The chain links TRBV7-2 to TRBJ2-1; 10 bases map to TRBD2. J gave up 16 bases and V 1 base, and 13 bases lay outside the gene matches. The CDR3 sequence is 15 residues long. Germline V lookup: CDR1 SGHTA, CDR2 FQGNSA. The DNA for the CDR3 is TGTGCCAGCAGCTTAGGGGCTAGCGGGGGCCAAGTTCGATTCTTC. Translating it yields CASSLGASGGQVRFF.

As concerns this clone: This CDR3 is also generated by other DNA sequences in the sample. The rearrangement uses TRBV2 and TRBJ1-1, with unresolved D. Germline V gene lookup returns CDR1 SNHLY and CDR2 FYNNEI. CDR3 length: 11 residues. Trimming shortened V by 5 bases and J by 3 bases, and 4 bases separated the two germline ends. The CDR3: CASSLDTEAFF. The DNA of the CDR3 is TGTGCCAGCAGTTTAGACACTGAAGCTTTCTTT. The variable domain in full, completed from reference TRBV2 and TRBJ1-1, reads EPEVTQTPSHQVTQMGQEVILRCVPISNHLYFYWYRQILGQKVEFLVSFYNNEISEKSEIFDDQFSVERPDGSNFTLKIRSTKLEDSAMYFCASSLDTEAFFGQGTRLTVV.